These T cell receptor beta chains were read from a single sample in a study of response to subunit inactivated influenza vaccine. TCRdb reanalysed the RT-PCR reads using MiXCR and keeps one entry per CDR3 protein. In the table there are about 620,000 distinct CDR3 sequences, over 9% of which are singletons. These sequences were also reported in another study, on T cells expressing NK-cell markers.

This specimen was PBMCs from blood, taken on the day of vaccination. These receptor sequences come from a man over 45 who received an inactivated influenza vaccine. The CDR3 runs from the conserved cysteine through the conserved F or W.

CDR3	V	J
CASTKTSTDTQYF	TRBV12-3/TRBV12-4	TRBJ2-3
CASSYFRGGYTF	TRBV6-6	TRBJ1-2
CSVPRGASTEAFF	TRBV29-1	TRBJ1-1
CASSLRDRGIGKETQYF	TRBV7-8	TRBJ2-5
CASSGWENTEAFF	TRBV2	TRBJ1-1
CSAGGTTNTGELFF	TRBV20-1	TRBJ2-2
CASEKRALEIDTQYF	TRBV5-5	TRBJ2-3
CASSWGARSSGNTIYF	TRBV12-3/TRBV12-4	TRBJ1-3
CASSLIETGDEQYF	TRBV5-1	TRBJ2-7
CATSLGLVDTGELFF	TRBV12-3/TRBV12-4	TRBJ2-2
CASSFSLWEQYF	TRBV12-3/TRBV12-4	TRBJ2-7
CSASKAGGSTDTQYF	TRBV20-1	TRBJ2-3
CASSFGTPGEKLFF	TRBV7-9	TRBJ1-4
CASSVGGAHDEQFF	TRBV6-1	TRBJ2-1
CAISEKGYQETQYF	TRBV10-3	TRBJ2-5
CASSPGELGEGGTDTQYF	TRBV7-8	TRBJ2-3
CATSNRAGLDTGELFF	TRBV15	TRBJ2-2
CASSQAFILGSYEQYF	TRBV3-1	TRBJ2-7
CSAPEGQATEAFF	TRBV29-1	TRBJ1-1
CASSRIAGGMGDSPLHF	TRBV19	TRBJ1-6
CSVAGGGYTEAFF	TRBV29-1	TRBJ1-1
CASTARQVSDTQYF	TRBV6-2/TRBV6-3	TRBJ2-3
CASSVEGQGLNEQFF	TRBV9	TRBJ2-1
CASSQGTSGSDTQYF	TRBV4-3	TRBJ2-3
CSASLGGWTEAFF	TRBV20-1	TRBJ1-1
CSAIPLAFSNEQFF	TRBV20-1	TRBJ2-1
CASSNGVITDTQYF	TRBV7-2	TRBJ2-3
CASSQDSVSGLFFYNEQFF	TRBV4-3	TRBJ2-1
CSARGDFAYEQYF	TRBV20-1	TRBJ2-7
CASKEGDYEQYF	TRBV5-1	TRBJ2-7
CASSFRQGAVETQYF	TRBV12-3/TRBV12-4	TRBJ2-5
CASSVGGGPGANVLTF	TRBV9	TRBJ2-6
CASSLARGRDTQYF	TRBV5-5	TRBJ2-3
CASSLAAGTNYNEQFF	TRBV7-9	TRBJ2-1
CASSQEGWREQFF	TRBV4-3	TRBJ2-1
CASSVAGTGNTGELFF	TRBV9	TRBJ2-2
CASSLALAGGPYEQFF	TRBV11-3	TRBJ2-1
CSAPPLTGLSYNEQFF	TRBV20-1	TRBJ2-1
CASSRTSGGIQETQYF	TRBV4-1	TRBJ2-5
CASSRLAGVPDTQYF	TRBV13	TRBJ2-3
CASSPPFASYEQYF	TRBV28	TRBJ2-7
CASSPDSRPNNEQFF	TRBV12-3/TRBV12-4	TRBJ2-1
CASSVGGAGNEQYF	TRBV9	TRBJ2-7
CASSLSDRGDTQYF	TRBV6-5	TRBJ2-3
CASSLGTGGAWDTEAFF	TRBV5-1	TRBJ1-1
CASSDLDGENEKLFF	TRBV6-4	TRBJ1-4
CASSLGSWGEQFF	TRBV12-3/TRBV12-4	TRBJ2-1
CASSQVAGDGYTF	TRBV4-3	TRBJ1-2
CASSLAPRSYEQNF	TRBV5-6	TRBJ2-7